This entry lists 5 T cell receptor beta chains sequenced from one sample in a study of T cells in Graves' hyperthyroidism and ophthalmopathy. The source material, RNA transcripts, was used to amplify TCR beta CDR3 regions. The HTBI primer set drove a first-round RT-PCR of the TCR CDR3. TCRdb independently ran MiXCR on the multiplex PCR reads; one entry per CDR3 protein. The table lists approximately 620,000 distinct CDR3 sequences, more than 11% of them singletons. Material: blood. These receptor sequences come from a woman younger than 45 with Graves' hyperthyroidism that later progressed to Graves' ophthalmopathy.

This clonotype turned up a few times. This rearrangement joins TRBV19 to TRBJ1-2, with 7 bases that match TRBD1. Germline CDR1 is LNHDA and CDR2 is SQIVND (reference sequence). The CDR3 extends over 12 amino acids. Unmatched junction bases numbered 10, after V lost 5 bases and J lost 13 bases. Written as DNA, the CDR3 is TGTGCCAGTAGTCAACACGGGACAGCCTTCACCTTC. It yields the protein CASSQHGTAFTF.

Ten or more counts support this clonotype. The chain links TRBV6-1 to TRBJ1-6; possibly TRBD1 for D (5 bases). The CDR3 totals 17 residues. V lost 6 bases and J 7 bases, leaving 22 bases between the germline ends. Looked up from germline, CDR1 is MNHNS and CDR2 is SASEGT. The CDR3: CASRDILGLIENSPLHF. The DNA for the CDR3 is TGTGCCAGCAGAGATATTCTGGGACTGATTGAAAATTCACCCCTCCACTTT.

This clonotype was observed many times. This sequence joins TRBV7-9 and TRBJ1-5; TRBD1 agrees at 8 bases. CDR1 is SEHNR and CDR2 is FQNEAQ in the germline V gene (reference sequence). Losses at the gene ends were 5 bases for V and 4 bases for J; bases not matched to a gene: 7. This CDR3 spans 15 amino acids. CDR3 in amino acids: CASSQGQGGNQPQHF. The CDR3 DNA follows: TGTGCCAGCAGCCAAGGACAGGGCGGAAATCAGCCCCAGCATTTT. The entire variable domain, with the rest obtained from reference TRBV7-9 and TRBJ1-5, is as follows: DTGVSQNPRHKITKRGQNVTFRCDPISEHNRLYWYRQTLGQGPEFLTYFQNEAQLEKSRLLSDRFSAERPKGSFSTLEIQRTEQGDSAMYLCASSQGQGGNQPQHFGDGTRLSIL.

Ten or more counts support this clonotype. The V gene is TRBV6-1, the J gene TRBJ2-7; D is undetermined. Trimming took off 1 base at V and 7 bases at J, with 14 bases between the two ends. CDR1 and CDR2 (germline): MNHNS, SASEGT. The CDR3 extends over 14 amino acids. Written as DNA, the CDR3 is TGTGCCAGCAGTGAAGTTGAGGCTGATGGGGAGCAGTACTTC. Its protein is CASSEVEADGEQYF.

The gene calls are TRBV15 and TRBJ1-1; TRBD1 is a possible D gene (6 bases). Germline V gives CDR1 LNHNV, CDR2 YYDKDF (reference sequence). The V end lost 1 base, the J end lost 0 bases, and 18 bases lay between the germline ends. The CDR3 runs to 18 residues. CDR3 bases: TGTGCCACCAGCAGAGGGGGGGGCTTTGACAGGATGAACACTGAAGCTTTCTTT. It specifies CATSRGGGFDRMNTEAFF.